Reported below is one T cell receptor (beta chain). Its antigen is not identified. This sample was taken from a study of response to subunit inactivated influenza vaccine. Study-level results: There was a suggestion from the authors that each seasonal influenza vaccination recruits few new T cells.

The CDR3 consists of 14 residues. J gave up 6 bases and V 3 bases, and 3 bases lay outside the gene matches. CDR1 and CDR2 from the germline V gene are DFQATT and SNEGSKA (reference sequence). TCRdb reprocessed the RT-PCR reads via MiXCR and lists one record per CDR3 protein. In the table there are roughly 520,000 distinct CDR3 sequences, roughly 27% of which are singletons. The source of this sequence is a man in his fifties or sixties who received an inactivated influenza vaccine. The chain links TRBV20-1 to TRBJ1-6, with 9 bases matching TRBD1. Sample: CD4+ T cells sorted from PBMCs, taken around 5 days after vaccination. CDR3 bases: TGCAGTGCTAGGAAGGACAGGGGTAATTCACCCCTCCACTTT. Protein: CSARKDRGNSPLHF.